These 9 T cell receptor beta chains were sequenced from one sample in a study of beta chain features in type 1 diabetes. The study reverse transcribed the entire isolated RNA, so it sequenced expressed TCRB transcripts. The protocol was immunoSEQ multiplex PCR, while the TCRdb copy is restricted to in-frame clones and leaves out a portion. The top ten hold under 0.02% of the sample, which has approximately 400,000 clones, approximately 15% seen once. Sequencing input: naive CD4+ T cells from blood. The source of these receptors is a woman aged 18-35 years in good health.

This chain connects TRBV29-1 to TRBJ1-2; maybe TRBD1 (6 bases). Trimming pared 7 bases from V and 8 bases from J, leaving 14 bases between. The germline V gene has CDR1 SQVTM and CDR2 ANQGSEA. The CDR3 sequence is 11 residues long. As DNA, the CDR3 is TGCAGCGACCACGACAGGTCCGGCTACACCTTC. This sequence encodes CSDHDRSGYTF.

This clone turned up a few times. This sample includes further DNA sequences coding for the same CDR3. The V and J genes are TRBV5-1 and TRBJ1-1; the D gene is possibly TRBD1 (6 bases). Per germline, CDR1 SGHRS and CDR2 YFSETQ. The CDR3 contains 15 residues. The ends were cut back, 0 bases at V and 2 bases at J, with 11 bases in the middle. CDR3 coding DNA: TGCGCCAGCAGCTTGGCGACAGGACCAAACACTGAAGCTTTCTTT. Translated: CASSLATGPNTEAFF.

This clone has more than one count but fewer than ten. The rearrangement uses TRBV7-2 and TRBJ2-1; 7 bases fit TRBD2. Trimming at V came to 5 bases and at J to 10 bases, leaving 8 bases not matched to a gene. Germline V gene lookup returns CDR1 SGHTA and CDR2 FQGNSA. This CDR3 region has 13 residues. CDR3 bases: TGTGCCAGCAGCAGCAGAACTAGCGACGAGCAGTTCTTC. Translated: CASSSRTSDEQFF.

This clone was seen more than once but under ten times. V and J are TRBV9 and TRBJ2-3; 8 bases line up with TRBD1. The trim removed 3 bases at V and 2 bases at J, leaving 8 bases unmatched. In germline, CDR1 is SGDLS, CDR2 YYNGEE. This CDR3 has 16 amino acids. CDR3 bases: TGTGCCAGCAGCGCCGGAACAGGGGGATACACAGATACGCAGTATTTT. Protein product: CASSAGTGGYTDTQYF.

The chain recombines TRBV25-1 with TRBJ2-7, with 8 bases fitting TRBD1. V lost 8 bases and J lost 2; bases outside the gene matches: 2. CDR1 MGHDK and CDR2 SYGVNS come from the germline V gene. The CDR3 sequence is 12 residues long. The CDR3 protein is CASGDRPYEQYF. The CDR3 DNA reads TGTGCCAGCGGGGACAGGCCCTACGAGCAGTACTTC.

The genes are TRBV28 and TRBJ2-1; TRBD2 matches 9 bases. The J segment lost 6 bases and the V segment lost 6 bases, leaving 15 bases of the junction unmatched. CDR1 and CDR2 from the germline V gene are MDHEN and SYDVKM. This CDR3 has 17 residues. Written as DNA, the CDR3 is TGTGCCAGCAGCGGGGAGGCGGGGGGGTATCCTCGCAATGAGCAGTTCTTC. Encoded protein: CASSGEAGGYPRNEQFF.

The V and J genes are TRBV28 and TRBJ2-7; 8 nucleotides match TRBD2. CDR3 length: 14 residues. V lost 5 bases to trimming and J lost 2 bases; unmatched junction nucleotides: 5. CDR1 is MDHEN, CDR2 SYDVKM, per germline. For the CDR3, the DNA is TGTGCCAGCAGTATCGGGACTAGTCCCTACGAGCAGTACTTC. It specifies CASSIGTSPYEQYF.

V is TRBV28 and J is TRBJ1-1; 9 bases agree with TRBD1. With V trimmed by 3 bases and J by 5 bases, 4 bases remained unmatched. CDR1 and CDR2 from the germline V gene are MDHEN and SYDVKM. The CDR3 contains 14 residues. CDR3 sequence: CASSLNRGLTEAFF. The CDR3 bases are TGTGCCAGCAGTTTGAACAGGGGGCTGACTGAAGCTTTCTTT.

The V call is TRBV7-6, the J call TRBJ1-2; D perhaps matches TRBD1 (6 bases). Germline V gives CDR1 SGHVS, CDR2 FNYEAQ. This CDR3 is 13 amino acids long. Between the trimmed V and J ends, which lost 5 bases and 8 bases, there was a span of 15 bases. DNA for the CDR3: TGTGCCAGCAGCCCGAGCAGGGGCAGGGGCTACACCTTC. Translation gives CASSPSRGRGYTF.